The 2 T cell receptor beta chains given below trace back to one sample, sequenced in a study of identical twins. Each CDR3 protein is one row after TCRdb ran MiXCR on the 5' RACE reads. This table holds some 1,700,000 distinct CDR3 sequences, roughly 35% found once. The specimen was cord blood. The receptor source for this set is a newborn girl in good health.

The CDR3 DNA reads as TGTGCCATCAGTGGGACTGGTTCCAATGAGCAGTTCTTC. This sequence encodes CAISGTGSNEQFF. V usage is TRBV10-3 and J usage is TRBJ2-1; tentatively, D is TRBD2 (5 bases). Germline V gives CDR1 ENHRY, CDR2 SYGVKD. Deletions cut 4 bases from V and 6 bases from J, with 10 bases between. CDR3 length: 13 amino acids.

This clonotype was seen a few times. The V gene is TRBV24-1, the J gene TRBJ1-2; 7 bases are a match to TRBD1. Germline assignment: CDR1 KGHDR and CDR2 SFDVKD. V lost 5 bases to trimming and J lost 4 bases; unmatched junction nucleotides: 3. The CDR3 covers 13 residues. The CDR3 DNA sequence: TGTGCCACCAGTGCCGGGACAGTCTATGGCTACACCTTC. As protein: CATSAGTVYGYTF.